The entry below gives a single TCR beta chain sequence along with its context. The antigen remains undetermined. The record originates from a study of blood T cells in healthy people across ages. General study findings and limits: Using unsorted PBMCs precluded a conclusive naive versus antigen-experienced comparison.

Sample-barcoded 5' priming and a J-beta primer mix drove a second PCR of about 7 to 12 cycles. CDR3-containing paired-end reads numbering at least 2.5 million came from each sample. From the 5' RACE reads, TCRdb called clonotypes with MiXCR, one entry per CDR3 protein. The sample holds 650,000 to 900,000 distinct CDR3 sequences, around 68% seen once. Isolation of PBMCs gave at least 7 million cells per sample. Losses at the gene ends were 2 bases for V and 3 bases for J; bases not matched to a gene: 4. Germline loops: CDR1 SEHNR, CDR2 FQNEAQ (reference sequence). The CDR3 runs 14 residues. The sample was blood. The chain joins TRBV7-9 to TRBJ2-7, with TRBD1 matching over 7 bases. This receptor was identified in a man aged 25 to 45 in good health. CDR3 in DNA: TGTGCCAGCAGCTTAAATCGACAGGGCTACGAGCAGTACTTC. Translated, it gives CASSLNRQGYEQYF. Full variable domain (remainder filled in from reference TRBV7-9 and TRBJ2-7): DTGVSQNPRHKITKRGQNVTFRCDPISEHNRLYWYRQTLGQGPEFLTYFQNEAQLEKSRLLSDRFSAERPKGSFSTLEIQRTEQGDSAMYLCASSLNRQGYEQYFGPGTRLTVT.